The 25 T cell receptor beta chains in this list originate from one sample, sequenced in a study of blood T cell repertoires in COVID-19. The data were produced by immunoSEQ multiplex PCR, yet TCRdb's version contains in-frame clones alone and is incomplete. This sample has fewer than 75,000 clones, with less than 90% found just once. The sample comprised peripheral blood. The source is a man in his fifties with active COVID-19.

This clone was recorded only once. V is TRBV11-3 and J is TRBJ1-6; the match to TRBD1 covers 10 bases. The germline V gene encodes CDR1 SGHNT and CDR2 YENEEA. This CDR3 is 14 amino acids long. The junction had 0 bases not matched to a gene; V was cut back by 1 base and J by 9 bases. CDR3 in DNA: TGTGCCAGCAGCTTAGGGACAGGGGGTTCACCCCTCCACTTT. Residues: CASSLGTGGSPLHF. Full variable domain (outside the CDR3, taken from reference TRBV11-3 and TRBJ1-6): EAGVVQSPRYKIIEKKQPVAFWCNPISGHNTLYWYLQNLGQGPELLIRYENEEAVDDSQLPKDRFSAERLKGVDSTLKIQPAELGDSAVYLCASSLGTGGSPLHFGNGTRLTVT.

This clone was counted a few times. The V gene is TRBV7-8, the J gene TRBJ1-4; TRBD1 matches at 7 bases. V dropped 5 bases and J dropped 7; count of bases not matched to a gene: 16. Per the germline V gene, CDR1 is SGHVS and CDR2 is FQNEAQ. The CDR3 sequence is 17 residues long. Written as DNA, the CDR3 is TGTGCCAGCAGCGGGGGCAGGGGGAAGAATTGGGCTGAAAAACTGTTTTTT. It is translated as CASSGGRGKNWAEKLFF. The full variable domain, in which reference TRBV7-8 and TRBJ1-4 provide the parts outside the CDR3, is GAGVSQSPRYKVAKRGQDVALRCDPISGHVSLFWYQQALGQGPEFLTYFQNEAQLDKSGLPSDRFFAERPEGSVSTLKIQRTQQEDSAVYLCASSGGRGKNWAEKLFFGSGTQLSVL.

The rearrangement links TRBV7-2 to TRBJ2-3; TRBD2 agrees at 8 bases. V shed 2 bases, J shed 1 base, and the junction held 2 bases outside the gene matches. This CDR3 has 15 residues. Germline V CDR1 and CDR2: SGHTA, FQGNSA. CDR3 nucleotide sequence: TGTGCCAGCAGCTTAAGCGGGAGTGGCACAGATACGCAGTATTTT. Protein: CASSLSGSGTDTQYF. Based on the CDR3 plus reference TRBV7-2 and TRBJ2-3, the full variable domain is GAGVSQSPSNKVTEKGKDVELRCDPISGHTALYWYRQSLGQGLEFLIYFQGNSAPDKSGLPSDRFSAERTGGSVSTLTIQRTQQEDSAVYLCASSLSGSGTDTQYFGPGTRLTVL.

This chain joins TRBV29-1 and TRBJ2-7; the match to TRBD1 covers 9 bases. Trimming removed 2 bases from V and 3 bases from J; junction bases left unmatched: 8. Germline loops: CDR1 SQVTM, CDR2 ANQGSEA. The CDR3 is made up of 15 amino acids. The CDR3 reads CSVETGTGNFYEQYF. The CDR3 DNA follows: TGCAGCGTTGAAACCGGGACAGGGAACTTCTACGAGCAGTACTTC.

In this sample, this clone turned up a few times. CDR3 DNA: TGTGCCAGCAGCCAAGAGGTGGGTGAGGGTAGGGCCTACGAGCAGTACTTC. Protein sequence: CASSQEVGEGRAYEQYF. The chain joins TRBV4-2 to TRBJ2-7, with a weak D call TRBD2 (5 bases). In germline, CDR1 is LGHNA, CDR2 YNFKEQ. This CDR3 region has 17 residues. V shed 0 bases and J shed 2 bases, with 17 bases lying between them.

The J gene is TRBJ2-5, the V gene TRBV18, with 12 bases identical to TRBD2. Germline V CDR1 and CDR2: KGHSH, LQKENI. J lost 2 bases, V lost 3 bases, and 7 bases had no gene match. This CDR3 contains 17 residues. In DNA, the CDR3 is TGTGCCAGCTCACCCCTAGCGGGAGGGCCCCTACAAGAGACCCAGTACTTC. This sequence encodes CASSPLAGGPLQETQYF.

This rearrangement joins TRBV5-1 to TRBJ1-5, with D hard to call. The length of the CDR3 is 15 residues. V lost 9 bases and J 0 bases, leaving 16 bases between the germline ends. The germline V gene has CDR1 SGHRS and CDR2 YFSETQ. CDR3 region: CAIPNPLCSNQPQHF. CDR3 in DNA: TGCGCCATTCCGAACCCACTGTGTAGCAATCAGCCCCAGCATTTT.

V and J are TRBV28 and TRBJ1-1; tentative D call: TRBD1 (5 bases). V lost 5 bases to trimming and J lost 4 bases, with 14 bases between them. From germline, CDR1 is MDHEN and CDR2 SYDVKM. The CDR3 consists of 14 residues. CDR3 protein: CASSPPGGGTEAFF. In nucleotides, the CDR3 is TGTGCCAGCAGTCCTCCCGGGGGAGGCACTGAAGCTTTCTTT.

The CDR3 reads CAWSELAGGHEQYF. DNA of the CDR3: TGTGCCTGGAGTGAATTAGCGGGAGGCCACGAGCAGTACTTC. The chain recombines TRBV30 with TRBJ2-7, with 10 bases identical to TRBD2. This CDR3 has 14 residues. Germline-derived CDR1 and CDR2 are GTSNPN and SVGIG (reference sequence). V was pared by 1 base and J by 5 bases, with 5 bases of the junction left unmatched.

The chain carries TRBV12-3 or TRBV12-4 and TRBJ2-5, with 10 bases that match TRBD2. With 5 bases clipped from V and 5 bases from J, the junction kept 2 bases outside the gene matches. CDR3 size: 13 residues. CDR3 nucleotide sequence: TGTGCCAGCAGTCCGACTAGCGGGGAGACCCAGTACTTC. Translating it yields CASSPTSGETQYF.

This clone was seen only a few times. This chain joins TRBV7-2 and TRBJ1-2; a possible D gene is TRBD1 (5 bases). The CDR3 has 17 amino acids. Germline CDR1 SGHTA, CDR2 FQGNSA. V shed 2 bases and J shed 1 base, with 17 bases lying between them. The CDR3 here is CASSLYFGGRGNYGYTF. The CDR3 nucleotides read TGTGCCAGCAGCTTATATTTTGGGGGGAGGGGTAACTATGGCTACACCTTC.

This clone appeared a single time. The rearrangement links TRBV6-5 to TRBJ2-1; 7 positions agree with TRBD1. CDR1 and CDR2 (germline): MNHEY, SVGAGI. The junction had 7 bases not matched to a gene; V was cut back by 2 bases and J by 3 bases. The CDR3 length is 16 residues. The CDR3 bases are TGTGCCAGCAGTTACCCCCGGGACAGAATCTACAATGAGCAGTTCTTC. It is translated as CASSYPRDRIYNEQFF.

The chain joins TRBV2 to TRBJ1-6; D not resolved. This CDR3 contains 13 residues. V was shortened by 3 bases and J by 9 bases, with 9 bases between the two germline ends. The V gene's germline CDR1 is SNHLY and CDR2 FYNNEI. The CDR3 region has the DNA TGTGCCAGCAGTGAGTTTGGCGGTTCACCCCTCCACTTT. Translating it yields CASSEFGGSPLHF.

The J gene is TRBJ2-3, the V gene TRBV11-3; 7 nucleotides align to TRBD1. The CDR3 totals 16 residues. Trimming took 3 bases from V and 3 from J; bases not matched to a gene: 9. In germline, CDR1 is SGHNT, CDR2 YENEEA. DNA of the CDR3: TGTGCCAGCAGCTTCAGTGCACAGGGGAGAACAGATACGCAGTATTTT. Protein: CASSFSAQGRTDTQYF. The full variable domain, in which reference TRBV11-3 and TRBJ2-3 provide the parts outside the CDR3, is EAGVVQSPRYKIIEKKQPVAFWCNPISGHNTLYWYLQNLGQGPELLIRYENEEAVDDSQLPKDRFSAERLKGVDSTLKIQPAELGDSAVYLCASSFSAQGRTDTQYFGPGTRLTVL.

DNA for the CDR3: TGTGCCAGCAGCTTAGAGAGACAGGGGGCCTACGAGCAGTACTTC. Translated, it gives CASSLERQGAYEQYF. The rearrangement links TRBV7-2 to TRBJ2-7; 9 bases are shared with TRBD1. The V and J ends lost 1 base and 2 bases, in that order; junction bases with no gene match: 3. The CDR3 is made up of 15 amino acids. The V gene's germline CDR1 is SGHTA and CDR2 FQGNSA.

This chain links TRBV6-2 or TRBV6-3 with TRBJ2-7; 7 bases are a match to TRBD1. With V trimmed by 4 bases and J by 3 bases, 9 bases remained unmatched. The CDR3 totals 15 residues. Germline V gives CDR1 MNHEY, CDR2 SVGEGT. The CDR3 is CASSSTGQSLYEQYF. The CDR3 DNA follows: TGTGCCAGCAGTTCCACGGGACAGAGCCTCTACGAGCAGTACTTC.

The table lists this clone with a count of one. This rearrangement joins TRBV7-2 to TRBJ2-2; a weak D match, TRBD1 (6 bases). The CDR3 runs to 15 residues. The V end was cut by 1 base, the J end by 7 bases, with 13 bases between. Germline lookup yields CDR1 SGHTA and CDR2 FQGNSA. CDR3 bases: TGTGCCAGCAGCTTAGGGGGGCGACGAAGCGGGGAGCTGTTTTTT. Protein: CASSLGGRRSGELFF. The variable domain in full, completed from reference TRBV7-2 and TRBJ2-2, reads GAGVSQSPSNKVTEKGKDVELRCDPISGHTALYWYRQSLGQGLEFLIYFQGNSAPDKSGLPSDRFSAERTGGSVSTLTIQRTQQEDSAVYLCASSLGGRRSGELFFGEGSRLTVL.

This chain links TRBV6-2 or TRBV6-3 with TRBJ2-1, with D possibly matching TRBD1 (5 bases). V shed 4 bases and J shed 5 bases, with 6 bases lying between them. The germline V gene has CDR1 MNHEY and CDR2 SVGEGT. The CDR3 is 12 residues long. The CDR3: CASSLGDNEQFF. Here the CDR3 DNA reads TGTGCCAGCAGTTTAGGGGACAATGAGCAGTTCTTC.

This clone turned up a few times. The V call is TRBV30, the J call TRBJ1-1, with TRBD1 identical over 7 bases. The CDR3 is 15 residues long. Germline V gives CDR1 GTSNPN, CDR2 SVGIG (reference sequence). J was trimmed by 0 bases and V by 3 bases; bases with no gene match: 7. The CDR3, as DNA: TGTGCCTGGAGCTTCCGTGGACAGGTGAACACTGAAGCTTTCTTT. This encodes CAWSFRGQVNTEAFF.

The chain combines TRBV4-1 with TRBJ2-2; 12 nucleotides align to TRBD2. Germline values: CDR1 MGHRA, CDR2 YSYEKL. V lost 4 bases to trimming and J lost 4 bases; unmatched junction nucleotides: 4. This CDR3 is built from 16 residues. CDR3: CASSLGLAGPTGELFF. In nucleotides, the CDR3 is TGCGCCAGCAGCCTCGGACTAGCGGGACCCACCGGGGAGCTGTTTTTT.

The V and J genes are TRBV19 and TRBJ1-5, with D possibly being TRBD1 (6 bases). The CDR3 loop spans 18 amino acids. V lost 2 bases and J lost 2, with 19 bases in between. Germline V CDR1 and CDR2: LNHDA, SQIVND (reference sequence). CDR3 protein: CASSIRHLRGAGNQPQHF. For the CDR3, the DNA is TGTGCCAGTAGTATACGACACCTCCGGGGGGCGGGCAATCAGCCCCAGCATTTT.

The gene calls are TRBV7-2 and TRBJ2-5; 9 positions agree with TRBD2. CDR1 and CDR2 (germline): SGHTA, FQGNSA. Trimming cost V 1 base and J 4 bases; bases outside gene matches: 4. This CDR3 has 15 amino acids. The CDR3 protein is CASSLGAGGRETQYF. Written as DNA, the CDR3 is TGTGCCAGCAGCTTAGGAGCGGGGGGAAGAGAGACCCAGTACTTC.

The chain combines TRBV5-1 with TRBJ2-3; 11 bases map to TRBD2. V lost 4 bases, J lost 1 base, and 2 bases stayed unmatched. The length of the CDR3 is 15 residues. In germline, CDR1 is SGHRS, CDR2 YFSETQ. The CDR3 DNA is TGCGCCAGCAGCGGGGGACTAGCGGGCACAGATACGCAGTATTTT. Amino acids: CASSGGLAGTDTQYF.

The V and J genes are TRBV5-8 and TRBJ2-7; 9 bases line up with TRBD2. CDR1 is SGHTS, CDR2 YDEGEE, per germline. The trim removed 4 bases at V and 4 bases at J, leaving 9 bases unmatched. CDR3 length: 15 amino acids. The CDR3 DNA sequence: TGTGCCAGCAGCCCCAGGACTAGCGCAAATTACGAGCAGTACTTC. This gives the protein CASSPRTSANYEQYF.

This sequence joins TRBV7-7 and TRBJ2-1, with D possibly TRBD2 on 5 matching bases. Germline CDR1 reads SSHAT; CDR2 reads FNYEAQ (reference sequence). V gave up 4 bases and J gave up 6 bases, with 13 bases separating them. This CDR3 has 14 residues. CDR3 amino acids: CASSSSPGSNEQFF. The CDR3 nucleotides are TGTGCCAGCAGCTCCTCACCGGGATCCAATGAGCAGTTCTTC.